This T cell receptor beta chain comes out of a study of blood T cell repertoires in COVID-19. For the study at large: The samples span acute and convalescent COVID-19 from the United States, Italy and Spain. PBMCs, B-cell-depleted T cells, or T cells were the source of the cDNA or gDNA that made up the material.

The V gene lost 0 bases and the J gene lost 6 bases, with 11 bases spanning the gap. Looked up from germline, CDR1 is GTSNPN and CDR2 is SVGIG (reference sequence). The CDR3 is 13 residues long. Authors' analysis steps: Reference gene primer amplification gave nucleated cell count estimates. Some clones are missing from TCRdb's copy, which holds only in-frame ones; the method was immunoSEQ multiplex PCR. The V and J calls and clone size come from that table; D and trimming were worked out from the DNA. The data contain roughly 140,000 clones, 65% to 90% of them singletons. Specimen: peripheral blood. The receptor was isolated from a woman aged 45-65 years in a cohort sampled during active or convalescent COVID-19. The chain links TRBV30 to TRBJ1-2; TRBD1 might be the D (5 bases). The CDR3: CAWSVTRANGYTF. The CDR3 DNA sequence: TGTGCCTGGAGTGTGACCAGGGCGAATGGCTACACCTTC. Looking up the rest from reference TRBV30 and TRBJ1-2 gives the full variable domain: SQTIHQWPATLVQPVGSPLSLECTVEGTSNPNLYWYRQAAGRGLQLLFYSVGIGQISSEVPQNLSASRPQDRQFILSSKKLLLSDSGFYLCAWSVTRANGYTFGSGTRLTVV.